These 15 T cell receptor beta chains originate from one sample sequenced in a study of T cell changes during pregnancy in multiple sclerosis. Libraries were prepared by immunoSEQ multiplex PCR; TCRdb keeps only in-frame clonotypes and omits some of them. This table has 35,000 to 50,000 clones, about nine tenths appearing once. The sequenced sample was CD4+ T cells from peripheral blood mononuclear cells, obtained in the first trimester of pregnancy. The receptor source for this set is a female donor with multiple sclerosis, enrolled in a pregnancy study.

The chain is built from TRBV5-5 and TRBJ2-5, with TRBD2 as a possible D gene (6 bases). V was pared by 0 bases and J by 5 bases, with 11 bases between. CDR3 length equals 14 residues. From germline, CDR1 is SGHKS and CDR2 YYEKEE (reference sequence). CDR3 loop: CASSLELARETQYF. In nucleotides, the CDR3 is TGTGCCAGCAGCTTGGAGCTAGCGCGGGAGACCCAGTACTTC.

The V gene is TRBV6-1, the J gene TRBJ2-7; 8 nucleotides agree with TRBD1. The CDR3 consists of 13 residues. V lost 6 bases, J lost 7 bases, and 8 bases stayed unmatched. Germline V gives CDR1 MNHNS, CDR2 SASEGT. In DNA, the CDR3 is TGTGCCAGCAGCCGACAGGGGTACAGGGAGCAGTACTTC. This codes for CASSRQGYREQYF.

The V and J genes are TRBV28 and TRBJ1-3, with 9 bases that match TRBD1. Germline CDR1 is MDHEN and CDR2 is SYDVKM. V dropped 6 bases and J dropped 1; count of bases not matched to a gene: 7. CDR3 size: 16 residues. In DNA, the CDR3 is TGTGCCAGCAGAGGGGGACAGGGTGGTTCTGGAAACACCATATATTTT. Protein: CASRGGQGGSGNTIYF.

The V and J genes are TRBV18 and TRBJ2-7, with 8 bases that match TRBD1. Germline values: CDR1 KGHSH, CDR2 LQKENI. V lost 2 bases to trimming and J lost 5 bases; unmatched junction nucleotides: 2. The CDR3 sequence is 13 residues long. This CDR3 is CASSPKTGDEQYF. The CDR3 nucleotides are TGTGCCAGCTCACCAAAGACAGGGGACGAGCAGTACTTC. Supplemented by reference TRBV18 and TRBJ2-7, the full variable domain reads NAGVMQNPRHLVRRRGQEARLRCSPMKGHSHVYWYRQLPEEGLKFMVYLQKENIIDESGMPKERFSAEFPKEGPSILRIQQVVRGDSAAYFCASSPKTGDEQYFGPGTRLTVT.

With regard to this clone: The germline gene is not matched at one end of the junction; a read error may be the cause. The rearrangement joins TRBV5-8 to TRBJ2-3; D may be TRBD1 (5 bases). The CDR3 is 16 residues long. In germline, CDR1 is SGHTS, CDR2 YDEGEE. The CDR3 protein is CASSSGTGRAVDTRYF. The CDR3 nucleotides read TGTGCCAGCAGCTCTGGCACAGGCCGGGCAGTGGATACGCGGTATTTT.

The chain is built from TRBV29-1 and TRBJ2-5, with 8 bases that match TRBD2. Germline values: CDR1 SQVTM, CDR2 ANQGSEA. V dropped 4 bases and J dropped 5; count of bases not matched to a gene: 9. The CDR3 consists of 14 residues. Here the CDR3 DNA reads TGCAGCGTTGCCCCCGGGGGGGTTGGCGAGACCCAGTACTTC. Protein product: CSVAPGGVGETQYF.

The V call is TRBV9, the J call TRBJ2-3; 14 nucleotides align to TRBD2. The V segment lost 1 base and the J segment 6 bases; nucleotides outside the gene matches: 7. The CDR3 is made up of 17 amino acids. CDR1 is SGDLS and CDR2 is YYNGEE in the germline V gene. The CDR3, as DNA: TGTGCCAGCAGCGTAAGGGGACTAGCGGGAGTCGTCGATACGCAGTATTTT. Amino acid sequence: CASSVRGLAGVVDTQYF.

The CDR3 spells CASSRLAGGYEQYF. DNA for the CDR3: TGCGCCAGCAGCCGACTAGCGGGAGGGTACGAGCAGTACTTC. V gene TRBV4-3 combines with J gene TRBJ2-7, with TRBD2 matching 14 bases. The CDR3 length is 14 residues. The ends lost 4 bases at V and 4 bases at J; junction bases unmatched: 0. Germline V lookup: CDR1 LGHNA, CDR2 YSLEER.

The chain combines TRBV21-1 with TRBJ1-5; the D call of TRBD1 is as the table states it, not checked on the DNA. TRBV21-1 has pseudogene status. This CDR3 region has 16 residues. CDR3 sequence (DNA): TGTGCCAGCAGCAAAAGCAGGACAGAGGGCAATCAGCCCCAGCATTTT. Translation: CASSKSRTEGNQPQHF.

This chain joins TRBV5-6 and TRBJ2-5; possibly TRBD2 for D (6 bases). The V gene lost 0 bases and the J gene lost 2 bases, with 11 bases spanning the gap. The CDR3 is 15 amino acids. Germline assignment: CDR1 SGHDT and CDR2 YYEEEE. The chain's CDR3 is CASSLVGGEQETQYF. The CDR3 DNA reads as TGTGCCAGCAGCTTGGTGGGGGGTGAACAAGAGACCCAGTACTTC.

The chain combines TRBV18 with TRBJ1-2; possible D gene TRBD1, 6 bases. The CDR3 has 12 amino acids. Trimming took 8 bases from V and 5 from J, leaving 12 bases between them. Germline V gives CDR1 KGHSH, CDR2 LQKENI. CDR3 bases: TGTGCCAGCCGACCAGGGGAGTATGGCTACACCTTC. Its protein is CASRPGEYGYTF.

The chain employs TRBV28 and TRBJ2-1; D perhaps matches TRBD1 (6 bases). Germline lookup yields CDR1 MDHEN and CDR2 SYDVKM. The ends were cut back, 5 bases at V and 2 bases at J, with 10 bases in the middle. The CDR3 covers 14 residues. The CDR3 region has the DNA TGTGCCAGCAGTCCTCGACAGGCCTACAATGAGCAGTTCTTC. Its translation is CASSPRQAYNEQFF.

The CDR3 coding sequence is TGTGCCAGCAGCTTAGAGGGCGGGAGGGCCAGACGAGACTACAATGAGCAGTTCTTC. Encoded protein: CASSLEGGRARRDYNEQFF. The V gene is TRBV7-2, the J gene TRBJ2-1; 9 bases agree with TRBD2. V was pared by 1 base and J by 3 bases, with 13 bases of the junction left unmatched. The germline gives CDR1 SGHTA, CDR2 FQGNSA. The CDR3 runs to 19 residues.

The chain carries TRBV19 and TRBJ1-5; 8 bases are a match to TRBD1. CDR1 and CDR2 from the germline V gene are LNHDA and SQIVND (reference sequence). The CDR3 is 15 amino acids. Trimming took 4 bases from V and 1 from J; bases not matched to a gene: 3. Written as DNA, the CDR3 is TGTGCCAGTAGTACAGGGGGCGCGAGCAATCAGCCCCAGCATTTT. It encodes CASSTGGASNQPQHF.

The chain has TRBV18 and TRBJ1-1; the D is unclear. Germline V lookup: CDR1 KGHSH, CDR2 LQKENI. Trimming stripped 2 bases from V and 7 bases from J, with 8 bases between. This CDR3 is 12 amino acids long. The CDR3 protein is CASSPVPNEAFF. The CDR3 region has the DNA TGTGCCAGCTCACCAGTTCCCAATGAAGCTTTCTTT.